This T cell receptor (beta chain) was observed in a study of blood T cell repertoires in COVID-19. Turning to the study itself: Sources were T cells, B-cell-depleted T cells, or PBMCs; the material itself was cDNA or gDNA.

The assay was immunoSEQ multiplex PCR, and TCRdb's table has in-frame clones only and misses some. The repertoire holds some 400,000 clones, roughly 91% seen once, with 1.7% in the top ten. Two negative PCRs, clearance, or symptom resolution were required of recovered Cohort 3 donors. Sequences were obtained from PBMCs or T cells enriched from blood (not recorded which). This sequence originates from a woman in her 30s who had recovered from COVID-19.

Written as DNA, the CDR3 is TGTGCCAGCAGAACGGAGGGGCTGGCTAACTATGGCTACACCTTC. Its protein product is CASRTEGLANYGYTF. The chain links TRBV28 to TRBJ1-2, with D tentatively TRBD1 (5 bases). The germline V and J ends were trimmed by 6 bases and 0 bases, with 14 bases remaining between them. CDR3 length equals 15 residues. Per the germline V gene, CDR1 is MDHEN and CDR2 is SYDVKM.